These 6 T cell receptor beta chains originate from one sample sequenced in a study of T cells in Graves' hyperthyroidism and ophthalmopathy (dated by TCRdb to between 2017 and 2020). Receptor amplification or capture employed multiplex PCR. Sequencing took place on an Illumina HiSeq 2000. Amplification of TCR beta CDR3 regions was carried out from RNA transcripts. The TCR CDR3 was subjected to a first round of RT-PCR using the HTBI primer set and the Qiagen OneStep RT-PCR kit. TCRdb handled the public reads itself, with Q25 trimming in fastp and clone calling in MiXCR, and kept productive beta chains. For every CDR3 protein sequence, its rows merge into one entry that carries the most common genes and DNA. For this sample the table gives more than 300,000 distinct CDR3 sequences, of which about 15% were detected only once. Under 30% of the sample is held by the ten biggest clonotypes. The sample was blood. All receptors derive from a woman younger than 45 with Graves' hyperthyroidism.

This clonotype was found a few times. In DNA form, the CDR3 reads TGTGCCAGCAGGCGTGGGTACGGGGAGCTGTTTTTT. Translating it yields CASRRGYGELFF. The gene calls are TRBV3-1 and TRBJ2-2; D remains ambiguous. V gave up 6 bases and J gave up 7 bases, with 9 bases separating them. CDR1 is LGHDT and CDR2 is YNNKEL in the germline V gene (reference sequence). The CDR3 sequence is 12 residues long.

The CDR3 spells CASSEAPGATDTQYF. In nucleotides, the CDR3 is TGTGCCAGCAGTGAAGCACCGGGAGCCACAGATACGCAGTATTTT. The genes are TRBV6-1 and TRBJ2-3, with D possibly matching TRBD2 (6 bases). CDR1 and CDR2 from the germline V gene are MNHNS and SASEGT. This CDR3 comprises 15 residues. Trimming removed 0 bases at V and 2 bases at J, with 9 bases between.

CDR3 protein: CAWRSGVNQPQHF. CDR3 DNA: TGTGCCTGGAGATCGGGGGTCAATCAGCCCCAGCATTTT. The genes are TRBV30 and TRBJ1-5; D is possibly TRBD1 (5 bases). This CDR3 is 13 amino acids long. V was shortened by 3 bases and J by 3 bases, with 9 bases between the two germline ends. Germline V lookup: CDR1 GTSNPN, CDR2 SVGIG (reference sequence).

This clonotype appeared many times. This chain links TRBV10-3 with TRBJ2-7, with 11 bases that match TRBD1. With V trimmed by 4 bases and J by 7 bases, 9 bases remained unmatched. The germline CDR1 and CDR2 sequences are ENHRY and SYGVKD. CDR3 length: 15 amino acids. The CDR3 sequence is CAISVEDRGLLEQYF. In DNA, the CDR3 is TGTGCCATCAGTGTGGAGGACAGGGGGCTCCTGGAGCAGTACTTC.

V and J are TRBV30 and TRBJ2-3; TRBD1 agrees at 10 bases. The germline gives CDR1 GTSNPN, CDR2 SVGIG (reference sequence). This CDR3 contains 14 residues. V lost 5 bases and J lost 4; bases outside the gene matches: 6. CDR3 nucleotides: TGTGCCTGGGCAACCGGGACAGGGGCAGATACGCAGTATTTT. Translation: CAWATGTGADTQYF.

This clonotype appeared a few times. CDR3 amino acids: CAWSPRSGGYNSPLHF. The CDR3 coding sequence is TGTGCCTGGAGCCCCAGGTCAGGGGGGTATAATTCACCCCTCCACTTT. This rearrangement joins TRBV30 to TRBJ1-6; 7 bases fit TRBD1. V lost 3 bases to trimming and J lost 4 bases; unmatched junction nucleotides: 9. Germline V gives CDR1 GTSNPN, CDR2 SVGIG (reference sequence). The CDR3 contains 16 residues.